This T cell receptor beta chain was obtained from a study of early T cells in non-severe SARS-CoV-2 infection. As for the study in general: The study sequenced bulk RNA from unsorted whole blood, with chains unpaired. Study-level points and caveats: Lookups in VDJdb leaned toward anti-spike CD8 responses and missed private and CD4 specificities.

cDNA molecules, individually, were tagged with unique molecular identifiers. One entry per CDR3 protein results from TCRdb running MiXCR on the 5' RACE reads. The repertoire includes approximately 97,000 distinct CDR3 sequences, approximately 10% of them detected once, and 4.7% sits in the top ten. The CDR3 has 16 amino acids. Trimming removed 6 bases from V and 10 bases from J; junction bases left unmatched: 14. Germline values: CDR1 MNHNY, CDR2 SVGAGI (reference sequence). Comments on this clonotype: The antigen remains undetermined.

The sample in question was whole blood, obtained at baseline. V is TRBV6-6 and J is TRBJ1-6; TRBD1 aligns across 8 bases. This clonotype was obtained from an adult who was a healthcare worker with PCR-confirmed SARS-CoV-2 infection or an uninfected control (not recorded which). The CDR3 coding sequence is TGTGCCAGCAGGGTCGCGCAAGGACAGGGTGGATCACCCCTCCACTTT. Translated, it gives CASRVAQGQGGSPLHF.